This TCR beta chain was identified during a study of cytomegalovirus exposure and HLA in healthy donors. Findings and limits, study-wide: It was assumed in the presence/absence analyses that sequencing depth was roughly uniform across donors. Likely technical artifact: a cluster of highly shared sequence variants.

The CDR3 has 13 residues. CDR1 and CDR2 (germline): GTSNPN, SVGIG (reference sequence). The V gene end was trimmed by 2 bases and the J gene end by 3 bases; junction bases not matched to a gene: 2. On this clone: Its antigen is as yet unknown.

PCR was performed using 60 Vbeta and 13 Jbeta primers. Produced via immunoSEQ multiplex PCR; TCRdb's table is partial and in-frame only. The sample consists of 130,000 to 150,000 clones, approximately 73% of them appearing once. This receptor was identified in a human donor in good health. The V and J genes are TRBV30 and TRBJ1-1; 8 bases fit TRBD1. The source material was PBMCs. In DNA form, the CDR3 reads TGTGCCTGGAGTTACAGGGGGGACACTGAAGCTTTCTTT. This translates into CAWSYRGDTEAFF.